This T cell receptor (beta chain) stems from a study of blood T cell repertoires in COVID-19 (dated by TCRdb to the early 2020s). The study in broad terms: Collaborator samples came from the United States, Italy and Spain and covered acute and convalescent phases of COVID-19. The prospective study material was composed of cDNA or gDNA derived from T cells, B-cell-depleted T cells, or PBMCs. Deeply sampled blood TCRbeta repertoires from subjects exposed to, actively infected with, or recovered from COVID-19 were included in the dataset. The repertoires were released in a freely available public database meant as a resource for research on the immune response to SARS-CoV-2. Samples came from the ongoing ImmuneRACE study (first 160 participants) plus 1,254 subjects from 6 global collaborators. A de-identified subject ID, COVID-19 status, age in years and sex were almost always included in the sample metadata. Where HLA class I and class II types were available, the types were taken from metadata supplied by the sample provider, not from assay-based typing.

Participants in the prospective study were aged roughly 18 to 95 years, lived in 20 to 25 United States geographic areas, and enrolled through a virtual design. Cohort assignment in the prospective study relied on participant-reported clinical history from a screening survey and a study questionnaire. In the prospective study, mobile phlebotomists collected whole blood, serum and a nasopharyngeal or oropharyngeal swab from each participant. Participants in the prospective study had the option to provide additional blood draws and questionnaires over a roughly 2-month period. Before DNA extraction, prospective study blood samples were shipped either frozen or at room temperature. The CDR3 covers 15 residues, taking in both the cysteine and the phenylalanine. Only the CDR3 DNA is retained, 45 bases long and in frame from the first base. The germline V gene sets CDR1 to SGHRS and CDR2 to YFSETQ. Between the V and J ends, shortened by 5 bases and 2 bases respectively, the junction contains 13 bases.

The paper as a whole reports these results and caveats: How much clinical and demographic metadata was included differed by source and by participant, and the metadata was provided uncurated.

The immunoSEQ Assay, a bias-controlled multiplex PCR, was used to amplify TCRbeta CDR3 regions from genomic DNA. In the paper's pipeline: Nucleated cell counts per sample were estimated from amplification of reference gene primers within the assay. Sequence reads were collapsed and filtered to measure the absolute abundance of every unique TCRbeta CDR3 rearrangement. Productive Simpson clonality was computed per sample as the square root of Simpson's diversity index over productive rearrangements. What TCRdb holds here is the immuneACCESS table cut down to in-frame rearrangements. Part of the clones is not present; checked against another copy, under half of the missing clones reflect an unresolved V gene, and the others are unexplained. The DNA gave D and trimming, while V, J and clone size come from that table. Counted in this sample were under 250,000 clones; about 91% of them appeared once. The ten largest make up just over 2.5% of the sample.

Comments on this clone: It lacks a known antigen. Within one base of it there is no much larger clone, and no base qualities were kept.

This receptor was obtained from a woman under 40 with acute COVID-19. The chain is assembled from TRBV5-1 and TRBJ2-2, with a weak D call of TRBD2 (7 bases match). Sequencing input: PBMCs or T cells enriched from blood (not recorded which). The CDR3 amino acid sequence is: CASSRGARNTGELFF. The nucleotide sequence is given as TGCGCCAGCAGTCGGGGGGCTCGTAACACCGGGGAGCTGTTTTTT.